The next 5 T cell receptor beta chains were all read from a single sample in a study of tumor and adjacent non-tumor tissue in lung cancer. The template was RNA from unsorted bulk tissue. This non-tumor lung sample came from over 3 cm beyond the tumor edge. TCRbeta libraries were built with three rounds of nested PCR, modified from ARM-PCR. A single record per CDR3 protein comes from TCRdb applying MiXCR to the multiplex PCR reads. The profile shows 100,000 or so distinct CDR3 sequences, roughly 80% of them singletons. The material sequenced was distant non-tumor lung tissue. Every receptor here comes from a man in his fifties or sixties with small cell lung cancer.

About this clonotype itself: The junction does not match germline at one end; this may be a read error. The chain has TRBV11-2 and TRBJ2-1; 8 bases match TRBD2. The CDR3 loop spans 16 amino acids. Germline-derived CDR1 and CDR2 are SGHAT and FQNNGV. For the CDR3, the DNA is TGTGCCAGCATCTTATCTTTACCAGCGGGAGATAATGAGCAGTTCTTC. Its protein is CASILSLPAGDNEQFF.

The count of this clonotype is one. The junction departs from germline at one end; a sequencing error may be responsible. The chain links TRBV5-1 to TRBJ2-2, with D possibly TRBD1 on 7 matching bases. The CDR3 has 16 amino acids. Germline assignment: CDR1 SGHRS and CDR2 YFSETQ. CDR3 bases: TGCGGCAGCAGCTTGGAGGGGGCGGCGGACGCCGGGGAGCTGTTTTTT. It yields the protein CGSSLEGAADAGELFF.

Of note for this clonotype: A much bigger clone sits one base away, suggesting this may be a read error. This chain uses TRBV5-1 with TRBJ2-5; perhaps TRBD2 as D (7 bases). Trimming cost V 4 bases and J 5 bases, with 12 bases left between them. Germline CDR1 is SGHRS and CDR2 is YFSETQ. The CDR3 loop spans 13 amino acids. CDR3 residues: CASSRGARETQYF. CDR3 coding DNA: TGCGCCAGCAGCCGGGGGGCGAGGGAGACCCAGTACTTC.

Of note for this clonotype: The junction differs from germline at one of its ends, possibly a read error. The J gene is TRBJ1-2, the V gene TRBV6-5; D is possibly TRBD1 (6 bases). CDR1 MNHEY and CDR2 SVGAGI come from the germline V gene. The CDR3 extends over 14 amino acids. This CDR3 is CASSCSGGHYDYTF. CDR3 DNA sequence: TGTGCCAGCAGTTGCTCGGGGGGCCACTATGACTACACCTTC.

This clonotype was seen a single time. Without the conserved terminal phenylalanine or tryptophan, this CDR3 likely stems from a read error. The chain recombines TRBV6-5 with TRBJ1-2; D uncertain. Trimming took 6 bases from V and 1 from J, leaving 6 bases between them. The germline gives CDR1 MNHEY, CDR2 SVGAGI. This CDR3 has 12 residues. CDR3 DNA sequence: TGTGCCAGCAGGAGCGGTAACTATGGCTACACCTTA. This gives the protein CASRSGNYGYTL.